This TCR beta chain emerged from a study of tissue T cells after allogeneic stem cell transplantation. Whole-study context: Adult allogeneic hematopoietic cell transplant recipients with steroid-refractory graft-versus-host disease were prospectively enrolled for research autopsy. Several unmodified and three CD34-selected T-cell-depleted grafts went to graft-versus-host disease patients.

Study-wide results and limits: Tissue-detected TCR repertoire was only partly captured by blood and spleen T cells. Motif-based clustering found tissue-specific repertoire signatures shared across patients, though few clones were shared.

Some clones are missing from TCRdb's copy, which holds only in-frame ones; the method was immunoSEQ multiplex PCR. The profile shows 25,000 to 30,000 clones, roughly 89% of them singletons. As for this clone: Its antigen is unknown.

In germline, CDR1 is SEHNR, CDR2 FQNEAQ (reference sequence). There are 15 residues in the CDR3. Trimming removed 5 bases at V and 3 bases at J, with 16 bases between. V and J are TRBV7-9 and TRBJ1-1, with D perhaps TRBD1 (5 bases). This TCR came from a male donor aged 60 or over who later had graft-versus-host disease after an allogeneic stem cell transplant. Source: blood, taken before transplantation. The CDR3 is CASSNGRQFYTEAFF. CDR3 nucleotides: TGTGCCAGCAGCAACGGAAGACAGTTTTACACTGAAGCTTTCTTT.